These T cell receptor beta chains were read from a single sample in a study of blood T cell repertoires in COVID-19. Data came from immunoSEQ multiplex PCR; TCRdb stores just in-frame clones and leaves some out. The sample has over 75,000 clones, over 90% seen once. The sample taken for sequencing was peripheral blood. The receptors shown here come from a man between 60 and 75 years old with acute or convalescent COVID-19. Both conserved end residues are part of each CDR3. Each record gives: D gene, V gene, clone size, CDR3 length, J gene, CDR3 protein, CDR3 DNA. The D gene is left open where the match is weak. For some rows the clone size is stated as once, few or many, or as a class when expanded; others skip it.

.	TRBV6-5	.	15	TRBJ2-2	CASSRSGTEGGELFF	TGTGCCAGCAGCCGATCCGGGACTGAAGGCGGGGAGCTGTTTTTT
.	TRBV20-1	.	11	TRBJ2-1	CSARVVNEQFF	TGCAGTGCTAGAGTCGTTAATGAGCAGTTCTTC
.	TRBV30	.	13	TRBJ1-4	CAQAQGEAEKLFF	TGTGCCCAGGCTCAGGGCGAGGCTGAAAAACTGTTTTTT
.	TRBV7-9	once	15	TRBJ2-1	CASSFGGHPYNEQFF	TGTGCCAGCAGCTTTGGGGGACATCCCTACAATGAGCAGTTCTTC
.	TRBV4-3	.	18	TRBJ1-2	CASSQTTTNSLQGDGYTF	TGCGCCAGCAGCCAAACTACAACGAACAGTTTACAAGGGGATGGCTACACCTTC
TRBD2	TRBV9	.	16	TRBJ2-1	CASSVVSSGPYNEQFF	TGTGCCAGCAGCGTAGTGTCTAGCGGCCCCTACAATGAGCAGTTCTTC
.	TRBV10-3	few	13	TRBJ1-2	CAISTGSAEGYTF	TGTGCCATCAGCACAGGTTCGGCGGAGGGCTACACCTTC
.	TRBV3-1/TRBV3-2	.	12	TRBJ2-7	CASSQAQYEQYF	TGTGCCAGCAGCCAAGCCCAATACGAGCAGTACTTC
.	TRBV4-3	.	16	TRBJ1-2	CASSQDQGTSVYGYTF	TGCGCCAGCAGCCAAGACCAGGGAACATCAGTCTATGGCTACACCTTC
.	TRBV5-1	.	16	TRBJ1-2	CASSSEVYRGGYGYTF	TGCGCCAGCAGCTCCGAGGTTTACCGGGGGGGCTATGGCTACACCTTC
.	TRBV5-6	.	15	TRBJ1-5	CASSLRGLFDQPQHF	TGTGCCAGCAGCTTGAGGGGGTTGTTCGATCAGCCCCAGCATTTT
TRBD1	TRBV11-1	.	14	TRBJ1-1	CASSAGTGLGEAFF	TGTGCCAGCAGCGCCGGGACAGGGTTGGGTGAAGCTTTCTTT
TRBD1	TRBV5-1	few	15	TRBJ2-3	CASSREGQGADTQYF	TGCGCCAGCAGCCGGGAAGGCCAGGGGGCTGATACGCAGTATTTT
.	TRBV11-2	.	16	TRBJ2-7	CASSLDLSEASYEQYF	TGTGCCAGCAGCTTAGATCTGTCAGAGGCCTCCTACGAGCAGTACTTC
TRBD2	TRBV7-2	.	16	TRBJ2-3	CASSLDLAGGTDTQYF	TGTGCCAGCAGCTTAGACCTAGCGGGAGGCACAGATACGCAGTATTTT
TRBD2	TRBV25-1	.	14	TRBJ2-1	CASSGRREGNEQFF	TGTGCCAGCAGTGGACGCAGGGAGGGGAATGAGCAGTTCTTC
TRBD1	TRBV20-1	.	14	TRBJ2-7	CSASTLGQTYEQYF	TGCAGTGCTAGTACCCTGGGACAGACCTACGAGCAGTACTTC
.	TRBV7-8	.	15	TRBJ2-2	CASSLYSGNTGELFF	TGTGCCAGCAGCTTGTATAGCGGCAACACCGGGGAGCTGTTTTTT
.	TRBV19	.	14	TRBJ1-5	CASLRVLCLQPQHF	TGTGCCAGTTTGAGGGTCTTGTGCCTACAGCCCCAGCATTTT
.	TRBV24-1	once	12	TRBJ2-1	CATSDSGYEQFF	TGTGCCACCAGTGATTCAGGGTATGAGCAGTTCTTC
.	TRBV10-1	.	13	TRBJ2-2	CASSSSGTGELFF	TGCGCCAGCAGTTCAAGCGGCACCGGGGAGCTGTTTTTT
TRBD1	TRBV6-2/TRBV6-3	.	14	TRBJ1-5	CASSYARGQQPQHF	TGTGCCAGCAGTTACGCCAGGGGGCAGCAGCCCCAGCATTTT
TRBD2	TRBV6-2/TRBV6-3	.	14	TRBJ2-1	CASSSSGRTGEQFF	TGTGCCAGCAGTTCTAGCGGGAGGACCGGTGAGCAGTTCTTC
.	TRBV27	once	14	TRBJ1-1	CASSLKGGAGKAFF	TGTGCCAGCAGTTTAAAAGGGGGTGCAGGCAAAGCTTTCTTT
.	TRBV7-5	.	15	TRBJ1-2	CARDRGKVIRYGYTF	TGTGCCAGGGACAGGGGGAAGGTAATACGGTATGGCTACACCTTC
.	TRBV30	once	12	TRBJ2-1	CAWSVEVNEQFF	TGTGCCTGGAGTGTCGAGGTAAATGAGCAGTTCTTC
TRBD1	TRBV5-6	.	15	TRBJ1-4	CASSLARQGDGKLFF	TGTGCCAGCAGCTTGGCTCGACAGGGGGATGGAAAACTGTTTTTT
TRBD2	TRBV9	few	15	TRBJ2-2	CASSPRDYNTGELFF	TGTGCCAGCAGCCCCCGGGACTACAACACCGGGGAGCTGTTTTTT